This note documents a single T cell receptor (beta chain) sequence. Antigen: not known. Other DNA sequences of this sample code for an identical CDR3. These data belong to a study of shared clonotypes between healthy human individuals. On the study more broadly: CD8 memory received one plate per donor, CD8 naive two, CD4 memory three and CD4 naive three. General observations from the study: A generally larger estimated richness was seen in naive subsets than in memory subsets.

The V gene's germline CDR1 is SGDLS and CDR2 YYNGEE. The CDR3 has 15 residues. V lost 1 base to trimming and J lost 2 bases; unmatched junction nucleotides: 4. Here immunoSEQ multiplex PCR was the method, and the copy in TCRdb shows in-frame clones only, minus some. This table has roughly 1,500,000 clones, approximately 98% appearing once. The receptor comes from a man aged 30 to 45 in good health. The material sequenced was naive CD4+ T cells sorted from blood. The subset is: CD45RA+ positively selected. This chain uses TRBV9 with TRBJ2-3, with 7 positions matching TRBD2. The CDR3 sequence is CASSVLSGNTDTQYF. CDR3 coding DNA: TGTGCCAGCAGCGTACTAAGCGGGAACACAGATACGCAGTATTTT.